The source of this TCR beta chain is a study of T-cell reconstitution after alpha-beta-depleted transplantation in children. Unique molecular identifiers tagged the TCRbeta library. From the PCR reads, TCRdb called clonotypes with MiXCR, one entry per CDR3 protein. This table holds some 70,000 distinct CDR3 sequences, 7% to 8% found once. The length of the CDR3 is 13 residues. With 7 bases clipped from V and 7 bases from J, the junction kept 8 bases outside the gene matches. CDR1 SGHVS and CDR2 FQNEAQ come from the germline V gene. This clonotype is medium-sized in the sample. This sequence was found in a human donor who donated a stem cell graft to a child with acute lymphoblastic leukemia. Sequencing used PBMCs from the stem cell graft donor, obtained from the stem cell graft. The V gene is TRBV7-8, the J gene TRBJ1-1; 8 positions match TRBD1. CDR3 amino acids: CASNPTGVGEAFF. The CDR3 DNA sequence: TGTGCCAGCAACCCGACAGGGGTGGGTGAAGCTTTCTTT. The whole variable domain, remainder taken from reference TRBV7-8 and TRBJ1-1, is GAGVSQSPRYKVAKRGQDVALRCDPISGHVSLFWYQQALGQGPEFLTYFQNEAQLDKSGLPSDRFFAERPEGSVSTLKIQRTQQEDSAVYLCASNPTGVGEAFFGQGTRLTVV.